The 18 T cell receptor beta chains presented below share a single source sample, sequenced in a study of cytomegalovirus exposure and HLA in healthy donors. A multiplex PCR was run with 60 Vbeta primers and 13 Jbeta primers. Here immunoSEQ multiplex PCR was the method, and the copy in TCRdb shows in-frame clones only, minus some. This table holds roughly 93,000 clones, around 75% found once. The sequencing sample was made of PBMCs. The receptors were gathered from a man aged 18 to 30 in good health and CMV-seropositive.

The gene calls are TRBV7-2 and TRBJ2-1, with 11 bases identical to TRBD2. J lost 9 bases, V lost 8 bases, and 12 bases had no gene match. The V gene's germline CDR1 is SGHTA and CDR2 FQGNSA. CDR3 length equals 15 residues. The CDR3 loop reads CASSLAGGRPGEQFF. In nucleotides, the CDR3 is TGTGCCAGCTCGCTAGCGGGGGGCCGCCCCGGTGAGCAGTTCTTC.

The J gene is TRBJ2-1, the V gene TRBV20-1; D is undetermined. V lost 6 bases to trimming and J lost 4 bases, with 4 bases between them. The CDR3 extends over 10 amino acids. Germline CDR1 and CDR2: DFQATT and SNEGSKA (reference sequence). The CDR3 sequence is CSARYNEQFF. The CDR3 region has the DNA TGCAGTGCCCGGTACAATGAGCAGTTCTTC.

The chain couples TRBV7-2 to TRBJ2-7; perhaps TRBD1 as D (5 bases). Deletions cut 0 bases from V and 4 bases from J, with 7 bases between. The CDR3 is 13 amino acids. CDR1 is SGHTA, CDR2 FQGNSA, per germline. The CDR3 bases are TGTGCCAGCAGCTTAGCTGGGGCATACGAGCAGTACTTC. This gives the protein CASSLAGAYEQYF.

The table lists this clone with a few counts. V is TRBV9 and J is TRBJ2-2, with D uncertain. Germline V gene lookup returns CDR1 SGDLS and CDR2 YYNGEE. Trimming took 0 bases from V and 6 from J, leaving 9 bases between them. The CDR3 covers 14 residues. The CDR3 is CASSVGATAGELFF. The CDR3 bases are TGTGCCAGCAGCGTAGGAGCGACCGCCGGGGAGCTGTTTTTT.

J is TRBJ2-3 and V is TRBV12-5; 8 bases map to TRBD2. CDR1 is LGHNT and CDR2 is FRNRAP in the germline V gene. Unmatched junction bases numbered 15, after V lost 0 bases and J lost 7 bases. CDR3 size: 18 residues. The CDR3 is CASGLVATGVAGRNTQYF. CDR3 coding DNA: TGTGCTAGTGGTTTGGTAGCGACGGGGGTAGCGGGGCGAAATACGCAGTATTTT. Using reference TRBV12-5 and TRBJ2-3 for the parts outside the CDR3, the full variable domain is DARVTQTPRHKVTEMGQEVTMRCQPILGHNTVFWYRQTMMQGLELLAYFRNRAPLDDSGMPKDRFSAEMPDATLATLKIQPSEPRDSAVYFCASGLVATGVAGRNTQYFGPGTRLTVL.

The rearrangement uses TRBV11-2 and TRBJ2-5; no clear D. The CDR3 runs to 15 residues. V gave up 4 bases and J gave up 2 bases, with 14 bases separating them. Germline values: CDR1 SGHAT, CDR2 FQNNGV. This chain's CDR3 is CASSSHFSPQETQYF. The CDR3 DNA is TGTGCCAGCAGCTCGCATTTTAGCCCTCAAGAGACCCAGTACTTC.

V gene TRBV27 combines with J gene TRBJ2-1; D might be TRBD1 (5 bases). Trimming left V 3 bases short and J 8 bases short, with 17 bases between. CDR1 is MNHEY, CDR2 SMNVEV, per germline (reference sequence). The CDR3 covers 15 residues. DNA of the CDR3: TGTGCCAGCAGTTTCAGGGCCCCGAAGAGAGATGAGCAGTTCTTC. Residues: CASSFRAPKRDEQFF.

The V gene is TRBV5-1, the J gene TRBJ1-3; D remains ambiguous. The CDR3 covers 15 residues. Per germline, CDR1 SGHRS and CDR2 YFSETQ. V lost 3 bases and J lost 4, with 14 bases in between. The CDR3 coding sequence is TGCGCCAGCAGCTCCCCCGCGGCCGGAGGAAACACCATATATTTT. It is translated as CASSSPAAGGNTIYF.

This sequence joins TRBV7-9 and TRBJ1-2; D possibly corresponds to TRBD1 (6 bases). This CDR3 has 13 amino acids. Trimming took off 1 base at V and 8 bases at J, with 11 bases between the two ends. CDR1 and CDR2 (germline): SEHNR, FQNEAQ (reference sequence). The CDR3 DNA sequence: TGTGCCAGCAGCTTAGGACAGGTCGGGGGCTACACCTTC. Amino acid sequence: CASSLGQVGGYTF.

The V call is TRBV7-2, the J call TRBJ1-2, with 8 bases identical to TRBD1. The CDR3 length is 14 residues. CDR1 and CDR2 (germline): SGHTA, FQGNSA. Trimming at V came to 5 bases and at J to 4 bases, leaving 6 bases not matched to a gene. CDR3: CASSLPDRGYGYTF. The CDR3 nucleotides read TGTGCCAGCAGCCTACCCGACAGGGGCTATGGCTACACCTTC.

J is TRBJ2-2 and V is TRBV6-5; D is undetermined. V lost 2 bases, J lost 0 bases, and 7 bases lay in between. CDR3 length: 15 amino acids. The germline V gene has CDR1 MNHEY and CDR2 SVGAGI. This CDR3 is CASSYVSANTGELFF. CDR3 nucleotides: TGTGCCAGCAGTTACGTGAGTGCGAACACCGGGGAGCTGTTTTTT.

V is TRBV9 and J is TRBJ2-7; TRBD2 aligns across 13 bases. Germline V gene data show CDR1 as SGDLS and CDR2 as YYNGEE. The length of the CDR3 is 16 residues. The ends lost 8 bases at V and 2 bases at J; junction bases unmatched: 10. The CDR3 nucleotides read TGTGCCAGTGGACGGACTAGCGGGGGCCTACCCTACGAGCAGTACTTC. The encoded protein is CASGRTSGGLPYEQYF. The entire variable domain, with the rest obtained from reference TRBV9 and TRBJ2-7, is as follows: DSGVTQTPKHLITATGQRVTLRCSPRSGDLSVYWYQQSLDQGLQFLIQYYNGEERAKGNILERFSAQQFPDLHSELNLSSLELGDSALYFCASGRTSGGLPYEQYFGPGTRLTVT.

CDR3 DNA sequence: TGTGCCAGTAACCCACAGGGGGCGAGCAATCAGCCCCAGCATTTT. Translation: CASNPQGASNQPQHF. The chain joins TRBV19 to TRBJ1-5; TRBD1 matches 9 bases. The CDR3 consists of 15 residues. In germline, CDR1 is LNHDA, CDR2 SQIVND (reference sequence). The V and J ends lost 7 bases and 1 base, in that order; junction bases with no gene match: 5.

The rearrangement uses TRBV10-3 and TRBJ2-7, with TRBD2 matching over 8 bases. CDR3 length equals 16 residues. The germline V gene encodes CDR1 ENHRY and CDR2 SYGVKD. The J segment lost 2 bases and the V segment lost 4 bases, leaving 10 bases of the junction unmatched. CDR3: CAISAERSGGAYEQYF. CDR3 coding DNA: TGTGCCATCAGTGCCGAAAGGAGCGGGGGAGCCTACGAGCAGTACTTC.

The V gene is TRBV5-5, the J gene TRBJ1-3; 7 nucleotides align to TRBD1. The germline CDR1 and CDR2 sequences are SGHKS and YYEKEE (reference sequence). The CDR3 extends over 17 amino acids. The ends lost 4 bases at V and 4 bases at J; junction bases unmatched: 14. The CDR3 sequence is CASSPGQRGAFGNTIYF. The CDR3 region has the DNA TGTGCCAGCAGCCCGGGACAGAGGGGCGCCTTCGGAAACACCATATATTTT.

V and J are TRBV2 and TRBJ1-5; the D is unclear. This CDR3 region has 13 residues. Trimming removed 7 bases from V and 3 bases from J, with 10 bases in between. Germline V lookup: CDR1 SNHLY, CDR2 FYNNEI. CDR3 sequence: CASKLRVNQPQHF. As DNA, the CDR3 is TGTGCCAGCAAATTACGAGTCAATCAGCCCCAGCATTTT. Combining the CDR3 with reference TRBV2 and TRBJ1-5 gives the whole variable domain EPEVTQTPSHQVTQMGQEVILRCVPISNHLYFYWYRQILGQKVEFLVSFYNNEISEKSEIFDDQFSVERPDGSNFTLKIRSTKLEDSAMYFCASKLRVNQPQHFGDGTRLSIL.

This clone has more than one count but fewer than ten. The chain carries TRBV28 and TRBJ2-1, with TRBD2 matching 7 bases. V trimming: 2 bases; J trimming: 5 bases; junction bases outside the gene matches: 6. The CDR3 is 15 residues long. Germline V gene data show CDR1 as MDHEN and CDR2 as SYDVKM. CDR3 protein: CASSLRGGGHNEQFF. The CDR3 DNA follows: TGTGCCAGCAGTTTAAGGGGCGGGGGACACAATGAGCAGTTCTTC.

The V and J genes are TRBV4-1 and TRBJ1-5; D is uncertain. Germline CDR1 and CDR2: MGHRA and YSYEKL. Trimming pared 4 bases from V and 0 bases from J, leaving 10 bases between. This CDR3 has 15 amino acids. In DNA form, the CDR3 reads TGCGCCAGCAGCCCAGACCCAAATAGCAATCAGCCCCAGCATTTT. Translating it yields CASSPDPNSNQPQHF.